This is a list of T cell receptor beta chains from one sample in a study of blood T cell repertoires in COVID-19. The assay was immunoSEQ multiplex PCR, and TCRdb's table has in-frame clones only and misses some. The sample has about 200,000 clones, around four fifths seen once; the top ten hold roughly 8%. The sequencing input was peripheral blood. The receptors originated from a woman in her fifties or sixties with active or convalescent COVID-19. Both conserved end residues are part of each CDR3. A D gene is named only where the DNA matches it firmly. Clone sizes are given selectively: once, few, many, or a class where the clone is expanded.

TRBJ2-1 | - | once | TRBV7-3 | CASSFGTQQFF | TGTGCCAGCAGCTTCGGGACTCAGCAGTTCTTC
TRBJ2-1 | - | - | TRBV28 | CASSSRFEQFF | TGTGCCAGCAGCTCCCGGTTTGAGCAGTTCTTC
TRBJ2-7 | TRBD2 | - | TRBV6-1 | CASSESRLLETSGRRSEQYF | TGTGCCAGCAGTGAATCTCGTCTCCTCGAGACTAGCGGACGGAGGAGCGAGCAGTACTTC
TRBJ1-2 | TRBD1 | - | TRBV6-5 | CASLTPGGGYGYTF | TGTGCCAGCCTTACTCCAGGGGGCGGTTATGGCTACACCTTC
TRBJ1-3 | - | many | TRBV6-5 | CASRDSGNTIYF | TGTGCCAGCAGGGACAGTGGAAACACCATATATTTT
TRBJ1-6 | - | - | TRBV27 | CASREKETVGNSPLHF | TGTGCCAGCAGGGAAAAGGAGACAGTGGGTAATTCACCCCTCCACTTT
TRBJ2-5 | - | - | TRBV27 | CASRGRETQYF | TGTGCCAGCAGAGGGAGGGAGACCCAGTACTTC
TRBJ2-1 | TRBD1 | - | TRBV19 | CASSLWTGSNEQFF | TGTGCCAGTAGTCTATGGACAGGGAGTAATGAGCAGTTCTTC
TRBJ2-7 | - | - | TRBV10-3 | CATTPTDSSYEQYF | TGTGCCACAACCCCGACAGACAGCTCCTACGAGCAGTACTTC
TRBJ1-1 | TRBD1 | - | TRBV7-6 | CASSSSTGSNTEAFF | TGTGCCAGCAGCTCTTCGACAGGGTCGAACACTGAAGCTTTCTTT
TRBJ1-1 | - | - | TRBV28 | CASNPTGGGAFF | TGTGCCAGCAACCCCACTGGGGGGGGAGCTTTCTTT
TRBJ2-3 | - | - | TRBV14 | CASSSSLGSTDTQYF | TGTGCCAGCAGCTCCTCTCTCGGGAGCACAGATACGCAGTATTTT
TRBJ2-2 | - | - | TRBV19 | CASSIGAAPGELFF | TGTGCCAGTAGTATAGGGGCAGCACCCGGGGAGCTGTTTTTT
TRBJ1-2 | TRBD1 | - | TRBV4-1 | CASSQEVPTTGNHGYTF | TGCGCCAGCAGCCAAGAGGTCCCCACGACAGGGAATCATGGCTACACCTTC
TRBJ2-6 | - | - | TRBV28 | CASKKTGANVLTF | TGTGCCAGCAAAAAGACAGGGGCCAACGTCCTGACTTTC
TRBJ2-1 | TRBD2 | once | TRBV28 | CASSLGLAGGGNEQFF | TGTGCCAGCAGTTTAGGACTAGCGGGAGGCGGGAATGAGCAGTTCTTC
TRBJ2-5 | TRBD2 | - | TRBV5-1 | CASSLGGTSESQETQYF | TGCGCCAGCAGCTTGGGTGGGACTAGCGAGTCCCAAGAGACCCAGTACTTC
TRBJ2-3 | - | - | TRBV24-1 | CATSDPSIEAGTDTQYF | TGTGCCACCAGTGATCCCTCTATTGAAGCGGGCACAGATACGCAGTATTTT
TRBJ2-3 | - | - | TRBV5-8 | CASSLGLVSTDTQYF | TGTGCCAGCAGCTTGGGACTCGTAAGCACAGATACGCAGTATTTT
TRBJ1-4 | - | - | TRBV4-2 | CASSQNPSEGTEKLFF | TGTGCCAGCAGCCAAAACCCATCGGAGGGAACCGAAAAACTGTTTTTT
TRBJ1-1 | TRBD1 | - | TRBV18 | CASLFRLDRGRNTEAFF | TGTGCCAGCCTATTCCGGTTAGACAGGGGAAGGAACACTGAAGCTTTCTTT
TRBJ1-1 | TRBD1 | - | TRBV4-2 | CASSPDRALEAFF | TGTGCCAGCAGTCCCGACAGGGCCCTCGAGGCTTTCTTT
TRBJ1-1 | TRBD1 | - | TRBV27 | CASSVSTGGTEAFF | TGTGCCAGCAGTGTTTCGACAGGGGGCACTGAAGCTTTCTTT
TRBJ2-3 | - | - | TRBV5-4 | CASSLELGRTDTQYF | TGTGCCAGCAGCTTAGAATTGGGGAGGACAGATACGCAGTATTTT
TRBJ2-1 | TRBD2 | - | TRBV3-1/TRBV3-2 | CASSQDAGGYNEQFF | TGTGCCAGCAGCCAAGACGCGGGGGGTTACAATGAGCAGTTCTTC
TRBJ2-1 | TRBD2 | - | TRBV5-4 | CASSLSGGNEQFF | TGTGCCAGCAGCCTTAGCGGGGGCAATGAGCAGTTCTTC
TRBJ2-1 | - | once | TRBV7-9 | CASSLGLANWDEQFF | TGTGCCAGCAGCTTAGGGCTAGCCAATTGGGATGAGCAGTTCTTC
TRBJ2-5 | - | - | TRBV5-6 | CASSLAGETQYF | TGTGCCAGCAGCTTGGCAGGGGAGACCCAGTACTTC
TRBJ2-1 | - | - | TRBV5-4 | CASSFDRNNEQFF | TGTGCCAGCAGCTTTGACAGGAACAATGAGCAGTTCTTC
TRBJ1-3 | TRBD1 | - | TRBV7-6 | CASSEGQGRAGNTIYF | TGTGCCAGCAGCGAGGGACAGGGGCGGGCTGGAAACACCATATATTTT
TRBJ2-3 | TRBD1 | few | TRBV30 | CAWRDRGPDTQYF | TGTGCCTGGAGGGACAGGGGGCCAGATACGCAGTATTTT
TRBJ1-1 | TRBD1 | once | TRBV4-1 | CASSQGLTGGNTEAFF | TGCGCCAGCAGCCAAGGACTGACAGGGGGGAACACTGAAGCTTTCTTT
TRBJ1-4 | - | - | TRBV5-1 | CASSKSTGATNEKLFF | TGCGCCAGCAGCAAGAGCACGGGTGCAACTAATGAAAAACTGTTTTTT
TRBJ1-3 | - | - | TRBV7-9 | CASSGKQFPGNTIYF | TGTGCCAGCAGCGGAAAACAGTTCCCTGGAAACACCATATATTTT
TRBJ1-1 | - | few | TRBV4-1 | CASSRPPGGVNTEAFF | TGCGCCAGCAGCCGCCCCCCGGGGGGGGTAAACACTGAAGCTTTCTTT
TRBJ1-1 | - | - | TRBV30 | CAWRQNTEAFF | TGTGCCTGGAGACAGAACACTGAAGCTTTCTTT
TRBJ2-1 | TRBD2 | - | TRBV11-2 | CASSSQAAGVSYNEQFF | TGTGCCAGCAGCTCCCAGGCCGCGGGGGTTTCCTACAATGAGCAGTTCTTC
TRBJ2-7 | - | - | TRBV20-1 | CSASRGPSSYEQYF | TGCAGTGCTAGTCGCGGGCCGAGCTCCTACGAGCAGTACTTC
TRBJ2-5 | TRBD1 | - | TRBV29-1 | CSVVSGTGYQETQYF | TGCAGCGTTGTCAGCGGGACAGGGTACCAAGAGACCCAGTACTTC
TRBJ2-2 | - | - | TRBV9 | CASSLGLPSTGELFF | TGTGCCAGCAGCTTAGGACTCCCGAGCACCGGGGAGCTGTTTTTT
TRBJ2-1 | - | - | TRBV7-7 | CASSPQSGSGEQFF | TGTGCCAGCAGCCCGCAGTCGGGATCGGGGGAGCAGTTCTTC
TRBJ1-2 | TRBD1 | - | TRBV7-9 | CASSSPLTGAPDGYTF | TGTGCCAGCAGCTCTCCTCTGACAGGGGCGCCAGATGGCTACACCTTC
TRBJ1-2 | - | - | TRBV5-1 | CASSSDSTYGYTF | TGCGCCAGCAGCTCAGACAGCACCTATGGCTACACCTTC
TRBJ2-5 | TRBD2 | - | TRBV6-1 | CASSDPGLAGVETQYF | TGTGCCAGCAGTGATCCGGGACTAGCGGGAGTGGAGACCCAGTACTTC
TRBJ1-6 | - | - | TRBV2 | CASSVGQTNSPLHF | TGTGCCAGCAGTGTTGGACAGACCAATTCACCCCTCCACTTT
TRBJ1-4 | TRBD1 | - | TRBV9 | CASSDRTGGDEKLFF | TGTGCCAGCAGCGATAGGACAGGGGGGGATGAAAAACTGTTTTTT
TRBJ2-7 | TRBD1 | - | TRBV28 | CASSTGTGFPYEQYF | TGTGCCAGCAGCACCGGGACAGGTTTTCCCTACGAGCAGTACTTC
TRBJ1-1 | - | - | TRBV10-2 | CASSLTDQNTEAFF | TGCGCCAGCAGTTTGACAGACCAGAACACTGAAGCTTTCTTT
TRBJ1-3 | TRBD1 | once | TRBV7-7 | CASSLGTGLAGNTIYF | TGTGCCAGCAGCCTCGGGACAGGACTGGCTGGAAACACCATATATTTT
TRBJ1-5 | TRBD1 | - | TRBV18 | CASSAIFVTGEDRPQHF | TGTGCCAGCTCTGCCATTTTTGTAACAGGGGAGGATCGGCCCCAGCATTTT
TRBJ1-1 | TRBD1 | - | TRBV6-5 | CASNVGQGATEAFF | TGTGCCAGCAACGTCGGACAGGGGGCAACTGAAGCTTTCTTT
TRBJ1-1 | TRBD1 | - | TRBV5-1 | CASSPGTGAWDTEAFF | TGCGCCAGCAGCCCGGGGACAGGGGCTTGGGACACTGAAGCTTTCTTT
TRBJ2-1 | TRBD2 | - | TRBV10-2 | CASSPGLLNEQFF | TGCGCCAGCAGCCCGGGACTACTCAATGAGCAGTTCTTC
TRBJ2-5 | TRBD2 | once | TRBV6-5 | CASSLAGGMGETQYF | TGTGCCAGCAGTCTGGCGGGGGGGATGGGAGAGACCCAGTACTTC
TRBJ2-3 | TRBD2 | - | TRBV3-1/TRBV3-2 | CASSQALAGGRSADTQYF | TGTGCCAGCAGCCAAGCTCTAGCGGGGGGGCGTTCCGCAGATACGCAGTATTTT
TRBJ1-5 | TRBD1 | - | TRBV7-9 | CATQGGPNQPQHF | TGTGCCACACAGGGGGGTCCCAATCAGCCCCAGCATTTT
TRBJ2-2 | - | - | TRBV2 | CASAIIGELFF | TGTGCCAGCGCTATTATCGGGGAGCTGTTTTTT
TRBJ2-5 | TRBD1 | - | TRBV20-1 | CSASGTGRRVTTQYF | TGCAGTGCTAGTGGGACAGGGCGCAGGGTGACGACCCAGTACTTC
TRBJ1-6 | TRBD1 | - | TRBV28 | CASRRGKDRAGVSPLHF | TGTGCCAGCAGACGAGGCAAAGACAGGGCAGGAGTCTCACCCCTCCACTTT
TRBJ2-7 | TRBD2 | - | TRBV7-9 | CALGEGYEQYF | TGTGCCCTCGGGGAGGGATACGAGCAGTACTTC